This is a list of T cell receptor beta chains from one sample in a study of T cells after yellow fever vaccination. From the 5' RACE reads, TCRdb called clonotypes with MiXCR, one entry per CDR3 protein. The sample lists fewer than 400,000 distinct CDR3 sequences; about 6.2% were seen once. Sequencing was performed on PBMCs, taken 5 days after the yellow fever booster vaccination. The receptors here all came from a young man who received the YFV17D yellow fever vaccine. Each CDR3 is given with its conserved first and last residue. The D gene is left open where the match is weak. For some rows the clone size is stated as once, few or many, or as a class when expanded; others skip it.

D | size | J | V | DNA | CDR3
TRBD1 | many | TRBJ1-5 | TRBV6-2/TRBV6-3 | TGTGCCAGCAGCCCCGACAGGGATCAGCCCCAGCATTTT | CASSPDRDQPQHF
. | . | TRBJ1-5 | TRBV3-1 | TGTGCCTGCAGCCAAGAAGTAGGGGCGGATCAGCCCCAGCATTTT | CACSQEVGADQPQHF
. | many | TRBJ2-5 | TRBV12-3/TRBV12-4 | TGTGCCAGCAGTACGGCGCCCACGCAAGAGACCCAGTACTTC | CASSTAPTQETQYF
. | many | TRBJ2-3 | TRBV7-2 | TGTGCCAGCAGCTTAGGTGCGGCGGGTGATACGCAGTATTTT | CASSLGAAGDTQYF
. | many | TRBJ2-2 | TRBV6-2/TRBV6-3 | TGTGCCAGCAGTTACTCTAAATTCGTCCCTTGGGCCGGGGAGCTGTTTTTT | CASSYSKFVPWAGELFF
. | many | TRBJ2-7 | TRBV20-1 | TGCAGTGCCAGGATGGACCCTACAGAGCAGTACTTC | CSARMDPTEQYF
TRBD2 | few | TRBJ2-3 | TRBV3-1 | TGTGCCAGCAGCCAAGGTCTAGCGGCGCAGTATTTT | CASSQGLAAQYF
TRBD2 | . | TRBJ2-3 | TRBV20-1 | TGCAGTGCGCTAGCGGGAGTGAAAGATACGCAGTATTTT | CSALAGVKDTQYF
TRBD2 | . | TRBJ2-5 | TRBV5-1 | TGCGCCAGCAGCACGGGACTAGCGGGAGGACAAGAGACCCAGTACTTC | CASSTGLAGGQETQYF
TRBD1 | few | TRBJ2-3 | TRBV28 | TGTGCCAGCAGTTTCAGACAGGGTGGTGTAGATACGCAGTATTTT | CASSFRQGGVDTQYF
. | few | TRBJ2-7 | TRBV7-8 | TGTGCCAGCAGCTTACCTCCGGCCAGGGTCTTCGAGCAGTACTTC | CASSLPPARVFEQYF
. | many | TRBJ1-5 | TRBV7-8 | TGTGCCAGCAGCATATCAGGGTATCAGCCCCAGCATTTT | CASSISGYQPQHF
. | many | TRBJ2-7 | TRBV7-2 | TGTGCCAGCAGCCGTACCACTACCTACGAGCAGTACTTC | CASSRTTTYEQYF
. | many | TRBJ2-2 | TRBV6-1 | TGTGCCAGCAGGACTGGTGGGGCCGGGGAGCTGTTTTTT | CASRTGGAGELFF
. | . | TRBJ2-4 | TRBV4-3 | TGCGCCAGCAGCCCCTCCAGGGGTCTATCCCTAGCGGACATTCAGTACTTC | CASSPSRGLSLADIQYF
. | many | TRBJ2-3 | TRBV28 | TGTGCCAGCACGGTAGGGCCTGGCACAGATACGCAGTATTTT | CASTVGPGTDTQYF
TRBD2 | . | TRBJ2-1 | TRBV9 | TGTGCCAGCAGCTCTCTTAGCGGGAGGGCGGTGGATGAGCAGTTCTTC | CASSSLSGRAVDEQFF
. | . | TRBJ1-2 | TRBV28 | TGTGCCAGCAGTTCAGGGGTCGATGGCTACACCTTC | CASSSGVDGYTF